This entry lists 10 T cell receptor beta chains sequenced from one sample in a study of cytomegalovirus exposure and HLA in healthy donors. PCR primers comprised 60 Vbeta and 13 Jbeta primers. The assay was immunoSEQ multiplex PCR, and TCRdb's table has in-frame clones only and misses some. This table has 200,000 to 250,000 clones, about 80% appearing once. Sequenced material: PBMCs. The receptor source for this set is an older woman in good health and CMV-seropositive.

The rearrangement joins TRBV4-1 to TRBJ2-7, with TRBD1 identical over 9 bases. The V gene's germline CDR1 is MGHRA and CDR2 YSYEKL. The J segment lost 2 bases and the V segment lost 4 bases, leaving 12 bases of the junction unmatched. The CDR3 length is 17 residues. The CDR3 protein is CASSRSLPGQGAYEQYF. As DNA, the CDR3 is TGCGCCAGCAGCCGCTCCCTACCGGGACAGGGAGCCTACGAGCAGTACTTC.

This chain joins TRBV20-1 and TRBJ2-1; D unresolved. This CDR3 is built from 11 residues. Germline values: CDR1 DFQATT, CDR2 SNEGSKA (reference sequence). Trimming shortened V by 0 bases and J by 12 bases, and 9 bases separated the two germline ends. The CDR3 protein is CSARDFPGQFF. The DNA for the CDR3 is TGCAGTGCTAGAGATTTCCCGGGGCAGTTCTTC.

This clone was seen a handful of times. The rearrangement joins TRBV15 to TRBJ2-3, with D perhaps matching TRBD1 (5 bases). The germline CDR1 and CDR2 sequences are LNHNV and YYDKDF (reference sequence). Trimming took off 1 base at V and 2 bases at J, with 13 bases between the two ends. This CDR3 has 16 residues. The CDR3 DNA reads TGTGCCACCAGCAGAGTTAGGGGTAGCTTCACAGATACGCAGTATTTT. Protein: CATSRVRGSFTDTQYF.

The V gene is TRBV28, the J gene TRBJ2-7; TRBD2 matches 10 bases. V shed 3 bases and J 0 bases; nucleotides not matched to a gene: 20. CDR1 and CDR2 (germline): MDHEN, SYDVKM. The CDR3 is made up of 21 amino acids. For the CDR3, the DNA is TGTGCCAGCAGTTTCCCCCTCATCCCCCCAACTAGCGGGATTAGCTCCTACGAGCAGTACTTC. It encodes CASSFPLIPPTSGISSYEQYF.

The J gene is TRBJ2-7, the V gene TRBV5-1; D is undetermined. CDR1 is SGHRS and CDR2 is YFSETQ in the germline V gene. The CDR3 contains 12 residues. V lost 4 bases and J 5 bases, leaving 10 bases between the germline ends. CDR3 in DNA: TGCGCCAGCAGCGAGGAAGGCAACGAGCAGTACTTC. Its translation: CASSEEGNEQYF. The variable domain in full, with the rest retrieved from reference TRBV5-1 and TRBJ2-7, is KAGVTQTPRYLIKTRGQQVTLSCSPISGHRSVSWYQQTPGQGLQFLFEYFSETQRNKGNFPGRFSGRQFSNSRSEMNVSTLELGDSALYLCASSEEGNEQYFGPGTRLTVT.

The rearrangement joins TRBV18 to TRBJ2-7; 8 positions agree with TRBD1. V lost 2 bases and J lost 7; bases outside the gene matches: 7. The CDR3 extends over 14 amino acids. The V gene's germline CDR1 is KGHSH and CDR2 LQKENI. The CDR3, as DNA: TGTGCCAGCTCACCAGGCTCACAGGGGGGAGAGCAGTACTTC. Its protein product is CASSPGSQGGEQYF.

V usage is TRBV2 and J usage is TRBJ2-7; 10 bases are a match to TRBD2. Germline lookup yields CDR1 SNHLY and CDR2 FYNNEI. The CDR3 is 17 amino acids. Trimming at V came to 8 bases and at J to 0 bases, leaving 13 bases not matched to a gene. The CDR3 nucleotides read TGTGCCAGCCTCAATTTCCTTTTAGCGGGAGGCTCCTACGAGCAGTACTTC. This gives the protein CASLNFLLAGGSYEQYF.

The V call is TRBV4-1, the J call TRBJ1-1; D is perhaps TRBD1 (6 bases). V was trimmed by 3 bases and J by 4 bases, leaving 18 bases between them. The CDR3 contains 16 residues. The germline gives CDR1 MGHRA, CDR2 YSYEKL. The CDR3 reads CASSQRTATAGTEAFF. CDR3 bases: TGCGCCAGCAGCCAGCGGACAGCGACGGCGGGCACTGAAGCTTTCTTT.

This clone was picked up one time. In DNA form, the CDR3 reads TGTGCCAGCGGGCTAGGGGGCTCTGGAAACACCATATATTTT. This encodes CASGLGGSGNTIYF. The chain recombines TRBV9 with TRBJ1-3, with D possibly TRBD1 on 6 matching bases. Germline-derived CDR1 and CDR2 are SGDLS and YYNGEE. There are 14 residues in the CDR3. Trimming shortened V by 7 bases and J by 0 bases, and 11 bases separated the two germline ends.

The chain employs TRBV5-4 and TRBJ2-3; possible D gene TRBD2, 6 bases. The germline gives CDR1 SGHNT, CDR2 YYREEE (reference sequence). V was trimmed by 2 bases and J by 5 bases, leaving 9 bases between them. CDR3 length: 13 amino acids. CDR3 coding DNA: TGTGCCAGCAGCTTAGCGCGGGGAGATACGCAGTATTTT. Amino acids: CASSLARGDTQYF.